This T cell receptor (beta chain) was recorded in a study of T cell responses to AZD1222 COVID-19 vaccine. Germline V lookup: CDR1 SGHTA, CDR2 FQGTGA. Trimming took off 1 base at V and 0 bases at J, with 31 bases between the two ends. The CDR3 loop spans 24 amino acids. Produced via immunoSEQ multiplex PCR; TCRdb's table is partial and in-frame only. The sample holds about 150,000 clones, roughly nine tenths seen once. The chain carries TRBV7-3 and TRBJ2-6, with D possibly TRBD1 on 7 matching bases. The specimen was peripheral blood, collected on day 0 of AZD1222 vaccination. This clonotype was sampled from an adult in good health. For the CDR3, the DNA is TGTGCCAGCAGCTTAAACAGGGGTGGCAAGGAGCCCGGGGGCACTAACTCTGGGGCCAACGTCCTGACTTTC. Amino acids: CASSLNRGGKEPGGTNSGANVLTF.